This T cell receptor (beta chain) was found in a study of identical twins. A universal primer site was created by template switching, with the cDNA bearing unique molecular identifiers. TCRdb redid the calling of the 5' RACE reads with MiXCR, one entry per CDR3 protein. The sample includes about 530,000 distinct CDR3 sequences, 20% to 25% of them seen just once. Findings and limits, study-wide: Out-of-frame alpha sequences shared by twins showed excess low generation probability. It was cross-sectional statistical analysis, not following the same donors, that the conclusions relied on.

This CDR3 is 15 amino acids long. V was pared by 3 bases and J by 0 bases, with 5 bases of the junction left unmatched. From germline, CDR1 is DFQATT and CDR2 SNEGSKA (reference sequence). Concerning this clonotype: Its antigen is as yet unknown.

No donor was unhealthy or non-Caucasian. This sample was also put to use in a study of yellow fever vaccine responses in identical twins.

J is TRBJ2-1 and V is TRBV20-1, with 7 bases identical to TRBD2. The origin of this receptor is a woman under 30 in good health. Source material: CD4+ T cells sorted from blood. The CDR3 coding sequence is TGCAGTGCTAGGCGCTGGGGGGGCTCCTACAATGAGCAGTTCTTC. Protein: CSARRWGGSYNEQFF.